One and the same sample provided the 22 T cell receptor beta chains below, sequenced in a study of CD8+CD57+ T cells in acquired aplastic anemia. Researchers used genomic DNA as the template to profile TCR beta VDJ and CDR3. TCRdb used MiXCR to reprocess the reads, holding one entry per CDR3 protein. This table has around 400,000 distinct CDR3 sequences, 55% to 75% appearing once. Sequenced material: sorted CD4+, CD8+, or CD8+CD57+ T cells (not recorded which) from PBMCs. These receptors all stem from a human donor in good health, serving as a control.

V and J are TRBV5-8 and TRBJ2-5; D is possibly TRBD2 (6 bases). CDR1 is SGHTS, CDR2 YDEGEE, per germline. This CDR3 spans 15 amino acids. V was cut by 3 bases and J by 3 bases, with 15 bases left in between. The CDR3 nucleotides are TGTGCCAGCAGCTCAGTGGCCCCGGGGGAAGAGACCCAGTACTTC. This gives the protein CASSSVAPGEETQYF.

A single count supports this clonotype. The rearrangement links TRBV5-6 to TRBJ1-2, with D tentatively TRBD1 (5 bases). The germline gives CDR1 SGHDT, CDR2 YYEEEE. V was clipped by 4 bases and J by 8 bases, with 18 bases between them. This CDR3 comprises 14 residues. CDR3 amino acids: CASSQGRPAEGYTF. Here the CDR3 DNA reads TGTGCCAGCAGCCAGGGACGGCCCGCGGAGGGCTACACCTTC. Together with reference TRBV5-6 and TRBJ1-2, the CDR3 gives the full variable domain: DAGVTQSPTHLIKTRGQQVTLRCSPKSGHDTVSWYQQALGQGPQFIFQYYEEEERQRGNFPDRFSGHQFPNYSSELNVNALLLGDSALYLCASSQGRPAEGYTFGSGTRLTVV.

In DNA form, the CDR3 reads TGCGCCAGCAGCCGGGGGGGGGTTACTTTGGGCACTGAAGCTTTCTTT. This translates into CASSRGGVTLGTEAFF. J is TRBJ1-1 and V is TRBV4-1; weak D call: TRBD1 (5 bases). V lost 4 bases to trimming and J lost 4 bases, with 19 bases between them. This CDR3 comprises 16 residues. The germline V gene encodes CDR1 MGHRA and CDR2 YSYEKL.

This clonotype was counted many times. The V gene is TRBV7-2, the J gene TRBJ1-6, with D unclear. The germline V gene has CDR1 SGHTA and CDR2 FQGNSA. The CDR3 contains 14 residues. V lost 7 bases, J lost 7 bases, and 14 bases lay in between. CDR3 nucleotides: TGTGCCAGCACCACTCACGGGGAGAATTCACCCCTCCACTTT. Protein: CASTTHGENSPLHF.

This clonotype was observed a single time. This chain uses TRBV12-3 or TRBV12-4 with TRBJ2-5; D remains unclear. The length of the CDR3 is 11 residues. V lost 7 bases and J 1 base, leaving 4 bases between the germline ends. In nucleotides, the CDR3 is TGTGCCAGCAACCCCCAAGAGACCCAGTACTTC. It encodes CASNPQETQYF.

This clonotype has only one observation. The gene calls are TRBV2 and TRBJ1-1; D gene unclear. CDR3 length: 13 residues. Trimming removed 5 bases from V and 1 base from J, with 8 bases in between. Germline-derived CDR1 and CDR2 are SNHLY and FYNNEI. The CDR3 coding sequence is TGTGCCAGCAGTAAAACAGAGAACACTGAAGCTTTCTTT. As protein: CASSKTENTEAFF.

At least ten counts were recorded for this clonotype. This chain links TRBV5-1 with TRBJ1-1, with D perhaps matching TRBD1 (5 bases). Trimming stripped 5 bases from V and 2 bases from J, with 16 bases between. Germline values: CDR1 SGHRS, CDR2 YFSETQ. The CDR3 is 15 residues long. CDR3 DNA: TGCGCCAGCAGGACGACCGCCGGGGCAAACACTGAAGCTTTCTTT. This sequence encodes CASRTTAGANTEAFF.

This clonotype was seen ten or more times. The rearrangement links TRBV30 to TRBJ2-7; possible D gene TRBD1, 7 bases. The V end was cut by 2 bases, the J end by 3 bases, with 17 bases between. This CDR3 has 15 residues. The germline CDR1 and CDR2 sequences are GTSNPN and SVGIG (reference sequence). The CDR3 coding sequence is TGTGCCTGGAGTACCCGAGGAGGGGGCGGCTACGAGCAGTACTTC. It specifies CAWSTRGGGGYEQYF.

The V and J genes are TRBV12-3 or TRBV12-4 and TRBJ2-5, with TRBD2 identical over 11 bases. This CDR3 has 16 residues. J lost 2 bases, V lost 6 bases, and 8 bases had no gene match. The CDR3 coding sequence is TGTGCCAGCAGATCAAGACTAGCGGGGAGACAAGAGACCCAGTACTTC. Protein: CASRSRLAGRQETQYF.

As to this clonotype: One end of the junction fails to match germline, which may point to a read error. The J gene is TRBJ1-6, the V gene TRBV2; D is uncertain. CDR1 is SNHLY and CDR2 is FYNNEI in the germline V gene. The CDR3 runs to 14 residues. The CDR3 sequence: CASSSGSRTYPLYF. The CDR3 DNA follows: TGTGCCAGCAGCAGCGGGTCACGGACTTACCCCCTCTACTTT.

This clonotype was seen ten or more times. The rearrangement links TRBV6-2 or TRBV6-3 to TRBJ1-6; D is undetermined. V was trimmed by 6 bases and J by 10 bases, leaving 10 bases between them. Germline CDR1 is MNHEY and CDR2 is SVGEGT. The CDR3 is 12 amino acids. CDR3 nucleotide sequence: TGTGCCAGCAGGATCGCCGGGTCACCCCTCCACTTT. Its protein is CASRIAGSPLHF.

A single count supports this clonotype. The chain couples TRBV5-1 to TRBJ1-5, with D possibly TRBD1 on 6 matching bases. The CDR3 sequence is 13 residues long. Germline V gene lookup returns CDR1 SGHRS and CDR2 YFSETQ. Deletions cut 4 bases from V and 6 bases from J, with 11 bases between. This chain's CDR3 is CASSAPQGQPQHF. DNA of the CDR3: TGCGCCAGCAGCGCCCCACAGGGTCAGCCCCAGCATTTT.

This clonotype was seen at least ten times. This sequence joins TRBV12-5 and TRBJ2-7; TRBD1 matches 10 bases. The germline CDR1 and CDR2 sequences are LGHNT and FRNRAP. V lost 1 base to trimming and J lost 5 bases; unmatched junction nucleotides: 17. There are 19 residues in the CDR3. CDR3 nucleotides: TGTGCTAGTGGTTTGGGTTCCGTCCTCTACTCCGGGACAGGGGACGAGCAGTACTTC. Translating it yields CASGLGSVLYSGTGDEQYF.

V gene TRBV2 combines with J gene TRBJ2-3, with no clear D. V gave up 6 bases and J gave up 5 bases, with 9 bases separating them. The CDR3 totals 12 residues. Germline V CDR1 and CDR2: SNHLY, FYNNEI. The CDR3 reads CASRLGVDTQYF. In nucleotides, the CDR3 is TGTGCCAGCAGGCTTGGGGTAGATACGCAGTATTTT. Variable domain in full (rest from reference TRBV2 and TRBJ2-3): EPEVTQTPSHQVTQMGQEVILRCVPISNHLYFYWYRQILGQKVEFLVSFYNNEISEKSEIFDDQFSVERPDGSNFTLKIRSTKLEDSAMYFCASRLGVDTQYFGPGTRLTVL.

In its sample, this clonotype was seen a few times. CDR3 DNA: TGTGCCAGCAGCTTAATGGGGAACAATCAGCCCCAGCATTTT. Amino acids: CASSLMGNNQPQHF. This chain links TRBV5-4 with TRBJ1-5; D remains unclear. V was trimmed by 2 bases and J by 3 bases, leaving 9 bases between them. This CDR3 comprises 14 residues. Germline CDR1 and CDR2: SGHNT and YYREEE (reference sequence).

This clonotype occurred many times. The chain couples TRBV3-1 to TRBJ1-2; 9 positions match TRBD1. The CDR3 has 15 amino acids. Germline trimming cut 6 bases from V and 2 bases from J; bases unmatched to any gene: 7. Germline V gene sequence: CDR1 LGHDT, CDR2 YNNKEL (reference sequence). The CDR3 spells CASRDWDRDNYGYTF. The CDR3 DNA reads TGTGCCAGCAGAGATTGGGACAGGGACAACTATGGCTACACCTTC.

V and J are TRBV19 and TRBJ1-5; TRBD1 aligns across 10 bases. This CDR3 is 15 amino acids long. Germline CDR1 reads LNHDA; CDR2 reads SQIVND (reference sequence). J gave up 4 bases and V 3 bases, and 3 bases lay outside the gene matches. The CDR3 here is CASSMTGGGNQPQHF. CDR3 DNA sequence: TGTGCCAGTAGTATGACAGGGGGCGGTAATCAGCCCCAGCATTTT.

The chain carries TRBV5-1 and TRBJ1-1; D gene uncertain. Per the germline V gene, CDR1 is SGHRS and CDR2 is YFSETQ. V lost 0 bases, J lost 7 bases, and 13 bases lay in between. The CDR3 runs 14 residues. The CDR3 reads CASSLVWDTHEAFF. Here the CDR3 DNA reads TGCGCCAGCAGCTTGGTCTGGGATACGCATGAAGCTTTCTTT.

This clonotype has a single count. V usage is TRBV25-1 and J usage is TRBJ1-5, with 10 bases that match TRBD1. CDR3 length: 18 residues. V lost 4 bases to trimming and J lost 1 base; unmatched junction nucleotides: 10. Germline V gene lookup returns CDR1 MGHDK and CDR2 SYGVNS. The CDR3 loop reads CASSGGDRGKLSNQPQHF. The DNA for the CDR3 is TGTGCCAGCAGTGGAGGGGACAGGGGTAAGTTGAGCAATCAGCCCCAGCATTTT.

There are many counts of this clonotype. The chain links TRBV20-1 to TRBJ2-7; TRBD1 matches at 7 bases. Germline V gene data show CDR1 as DFQATT and CDR2 as SNEGSKA (reference sequence). The CDR3 consists of 15 residues. V dropped 4 bases and J dropped 1; count of bases not matched to a gene: 10. The CDR3, as DNA: TGCAGTGCTAAGCTTCCAGGGGGTAGGTCCTACGAGCAGTACTTC. This translates into CSAKLPGGRSYEQYF.

Note on this clonotype: The junction departs from the called germline gene at one end, perhaps through a read error. The genes are TRBV5-1 and TRBJ1-1; D is perhaps TRBD1 (6 bases). Germline loops: CDR1 SGHRS, CDR2 YFSETQ. The CDR3 is 13 residues long. CDR3 sequence: CASSYLRQEQALF. CDR3 DNA: TGCGCTAGCAGCTACCTAAGACAGGAGCAAGCTCTCTTT.

Notes on this clonotype: In this CDR3 the conserved last residue, phenylalanine or tryptophan, is missing, so a read error is likely. The V and J genes are TRBV10-3 and TRBJ1-2; maybe TRBD1 (5 bases). Trimming stripped 10 bases from V and 10 bases from J, with 25 bases between. CDR3 length: 14 residues. CDR1 is ENHRY and CDR2 is SYGVKD in the germline V gene. The CDR3 protein is CATSKWAETGDYTY. The CDR3 DNA follows: TGTGCCACGTCAAAATGGGCAGAAACAGGAGACTACACCTAC.